Listed here are 20 T cell receptor beta chains from one sample, sequenced in a study of blood T cell repertoires in COVID-19. Sequenced by immunoSEQ multiplex PCR; TCRdb stores in-frame clones only, minus some. The repertoire holds about 300,000 clones, with roughly 86% as singletons. The sequenced material came from peripheral blood. The origin of the receptors is a woman in her twenties or thirties with COVID-19, enrolled during active disease.

The chain combines TRBV10-3 with TRBJ1-5; D gene unclear. The CDR3 consists of 14 residues. Germline values: CDR1 ENHRY, CDR2 SYGVKD. V gave up 6 bases and J gave up 4 bases, with 13 bases separating them. DNA of the CDR3: TGTGCCATCAGCGACCCCGCGGGTAATCAGCCCCAGCATTTT. Protein: CAISDPAGNQPQHF.

The chain employs TRBV10-3 and TRBJ2-7, with D possibly TRBD2 on 6 matching bases. V lost 0 bases to trimming and J lost 8 bases, with 11 bases between them. The CDR3 has 13 residues. Germline V CDR1 and CDR2: ENHRY, SYGVKD. The CDR3 DNA is TGTGCCATCAGTGAGTCTGGTAGCGGAAAGCAGTACTTC. This codes for CAISESGSGKQYF.

The chain carries TRBV2 and TRBJ1-5; TRBD1 aligns across 9 bases. Germline assignment: CDR1 SNHLY and CDR2 FYNNEI. Unmatched junction bases numbered 7, after V lost 6 bases and J lost 1 base. The CDR3 is 16 amino acids. The CDR3 spells CASSRQGGASNQPQHF. For the CDR3, the DNA is TGTGCCAGCAGCCGACAGGGGGGCGCGAGCAATCAGCCCCAGCATTTT.

V and J are TRBV27 and TRBJ1-5, with 9 bases aligning to TRBD1. CDR3 length: 18 residues. In germline, CDR1 is MNHEY, CDR2 SMNVEV (reference sequence). J gave up 0 bases and V 2 bases, and 8 bases lay outside the gene matches. The CDR3 reads CASSLRGQGIYSNQPQHF. The DNA for the CDR3 is TGTGCCAGCAGTTTAAGGGGACAGGGAATTTATAGCAATCAGCCCCAGCATTTT.

V and J are TRBV6-5 and TRBJ2-5; TRBD1 is a possible D gene (5 bases). Trimming removed 7 bases at V and 4 bases at J, with 19 bases between. Germline CDR1 and CDR2: MNHEY and SVGAGI. The CDR3 sequence is 15 residues long. CDR3 protein: CASTKGIPGRETQYF. The CDR3 nucleotides read TGTGCCAGCACGAAGGGGATACCCGGGCGAGAGACCCAGTACTTC.

The rearrangement uses TRBV9 and TRBJ1-3; possible D gene TRBD1, 5 bases. This CDR3 has 16 amino acids. The ends were cut back, 3 bases at V and 0 bases at J, with 13 bases in the middle. CDR1 is SGDLS and CDR2 is YYNGEE in the germline V gene. The CDR3 loop reads CASSAGGLGSGNTIYF. The CDR3 DNA follows: TGTGCCAGCAGCGCGGGGGGTTTAGGCTCTGGAAACACCATATATTTT. The full variable domain, completed using reference TRBV9 and TRBJ1-3, is DSGVTQTPKHLITATGQRVTLRCSPRSGDLSVYWYQQSLDQGLQFLIQYYNGEERAKGNILERFSAQQFPDLHSELNLSSLELGDSALYFCASSAGGLGSGNTIYFGEGSWLTVV.

The chain employs TRBV3-1 (or the pseudogene TRBV3-2) and TRBJ2-4; D is ambiguous. This CDR3 comprises 13 residues. The V gene's germline CDR1 is LGHDT and CDR2 YNNKEL (reference sequence). V was clipped by 1 base and J by 5 bases, with 6 bases between them. The CDR3 protein is CASSQAQENIQYF. The CDR3 DNA sequence: TGTGCCAGCAGCCAAGCTCAGGAAAACATTCAGTACTTC.

The CDR3 sequence: CASRAPGTSIIGELFF. The DNA for the CDR3 is TGCGCCAGCAGGGCTCCCGGGACTAGTATAATCGGGGAGCTGTTTTTT. The V and J genes are TRBV5-1 and TRBJ2-2, with TRBD2 matching over 8 bases. Germline assignment: CDR1 SGHRS and CDR2 YFSETQ. This CDR3 spans 16 amino acids. J lost 7 bases, V lost 5 bases, and 13 bases had no gene match.

The chain has TRBV6-5 and TRBJ1-2; no definite D call. This CDR3 comprises 14 residues. V was trimmed by 0 bases and J by 2 bases, leaving 7 bases between them. CDR1 is MNHEY and CDR2 is SVGAGI in the germline V gene. Here the CDR3 reads CASSYSRVNYGYTF. Written as DNA, the CDR3 is TGTGCCAGCAGTTACTCGCGGGTGAACTATGGCTACACCTTC.

The chain has TRBV28 and TRBJ2-7, with 9 bases that match TRBD2. This CDR3 spans 16 amino acids. Germline trimming cut 3 bases from V and 2 bases from J; bases unmatched to any gene: 8. Germline CDR1 reads MDHEN; CDR2 reads SYDVKM. The CDR3 coding sequence is TGTGCCAGCAGTTTTACGCTAGCGGGGCTAACCTACGAGCAGTACTTC. This codes for CASSFTLAGLTYEQYF. Full variable domain (outside the CDR3, taken from reference TRBV28 and TRBJ2-7): DVKVTQSSRYLVKRTGEKVFLECVQDMDHENMFWYRQDPGLGLRLIYFSYDVKMKEKGDIPEGYSVSREKKERFSLILESASTNQTSMYLCASSFTLAGLTYEQYFGPGTRLTVT.

A word on this clone: The sample has other DNA sequences that encode this CDR3 too. CDR3 amino acids: CASSLYGGGNQPQHF. As DNA, the CDR3 is TGTGCCAGCAGTTTATATGGAGGTGGCAATCAGCCCCAGCATTTT. J is TRBJ1-5 and V is TRBV28; D gene ambiguous. Per germline, CDR1 MDHEN and CDR2 SYDVKM. The CDR3 sequence is 15 residues long. Trimming stripped 1 base from V and 2 bases from J, with 9 bases between.

V gene TRBV30 combines with J gene TRBJ2-7; perhaps TRBD1 as D (5 bases). This CDR3 region has 13 residues. Trimming left V 1 base short and J 1 base short, with 8 bases between. Germline V lookup: CDR1 GTSNPN, CDR2 SVGIG (reference sequence). CDR3 in amino acids: CAWSAGLSYEQYF. The CDR3 DNA sequence: TGTGCCTGGAGTGCAGGGCTTTCCTACGAGCAGTACTTC.

J is TRBJ2-7 and V is TRBV6-2 or TRBV6-3; TRBD1 matches 7 bases. Per the germline V gene, CDR1 is MNHEY and CDR2 is SVGEGT. Trimming at V came to 2 bases and at J to 1 base, leaving 20 bases not matched to a gene. This CDR3 region has 20 residues. The CDR3 bases are TGTGCCAGCAGTTACACCACCCTTAAAACGATCAAGGGGGCGTCCTACGAGCAGTACGTC. It translates to CASSYTTLKTIKGASYEQYV.

This clone was seen just once. This chain uses TRBV10-3 with TRBJ1-3; D perhaps matches TRBD1 (5 bases). Germline V lookup: CDR1 ENHRY, CDR2 SYGVKD. This CDR3 has 13 residues. V gave up 7 bases and J gave up 3 bases, with 10 bases separating them. CDR3 region: CAIMGQVGNTIYF. The DNA for the CDR3 is TGTGCCATCATGGGGCAGGTTGGAAACACCATATATTTT.

This clone showed up just a few times. The gene calls are TRBV7-8 and TRBJ1-1; D perhaps matches TRBD1 (5 bases). The V gene's germline CDR1 is SGHVS and CDR2 FQNEAQ. V dropped 4 bases and J dropped 2 bases, with 17 bases sitting between them. CDR3 length equals 16 residues. The CDR3 DNA is TGTGCCAGCAGCTCGACCAGGGTAGCCCTTAACACTGAAGCTTTCTTT. It is translated as CASSSTRVALNTEAFF.

This clone appeared once. This sequence joins TRBV28 and TRBJ2-5; 8 nucleotides agree with TRBD2. V was clipped by 2 bases and J by 2 bases; unmatched bases: 4. Germline V gene sequence: CDR1 MDHEN, CDR2 SYDVKM. CDR3 length: 15 amino acids. The chain's CDR3 is CASSLVGGGQETQYF. The CDR3, as DNA: TGTGCCAGCAGTTTAGTTGGCGGGGGGCAAGAGACCCAGTACTTC.

Comment on this clone: Within the sample, other DNA sequences also encode this same CDR3. CDR3 nucleotides: TGTGCCAGCAGTCAACAGGTTAACTATGGCTACACCTTC. Translation: CASSQQVNYGYTF. The chain is built from TRBV14 and TRBJ1-2, with TRBD1 as a possible D gene (5 bases). Germline CDR1 reads SGHDN; CDR2 reads FVKESK. The CDR3 consists of 13 residues. V was pared by 6 bases and J by 1 base, with 9 bases between.

The chain is built from TRBV6-5 and TRBJ1-1; tentative D call: TRBD1 (6 bases). V lost 3 bases and J 4 bases, leaving 18 bases between the germline ends. From germline, CDR1 is MNHEY and CDR2 SVGAGI. CDR3 size: 16 residues. The CDR3 protein is CASSYGGGARGTEAFF. The CDR3 nucleotides read TGTGCCAGCAGTTATGGCGGGGGGGCGAGAGGCACTGAAGCTTTCTTT.

The chain is built from TRBV19 and TRBJ1-4, with D hard to call. This CDR3 is 17 amino acids long. Deletions cut 5 bases from V and 0 bases from J, with 16 bases between. CDR1 is LNHDA and CDR2 is SQIVND in the germline V gene (reference sequence). The CDR3 DNA follows: TGTGCCAGTAGTCTTACGGGGTGGGCAGCAACTAATGAAAAACTGTTTTTT. Translating gives CASSLTGWAATNEKLFF.

The chain couples TRBV2 to TRBJ2-3; tentatively, D is TRBD2 (6 bases). Germline values: CDR1 SNHLY, CDR2 FYNNEI. This CDR3 spans 17 amino acids. V lost 7 bases to trimming and J lost 6 bases, with 26 bases between them. CDR3 residues: CASMTTSRDSGADTQYF. CDR3 in DNA: TGTGCCAGCATGACTACTTCCCGGGATAGCGGTGCGGATACGCAGTATTTT. The variable domain in full, completed from reference TRBV2 and TRBJ2-3, reads EPEVTQTPSHQVTQMGQEVILRCVPISNHLYFYWYRQILGQKVEFLVSFYNNEISEKSEIFDDQFSVERPDGSNFTLKIRSTKLEDSAMYFCASMTTSRDSGADTQYFGPGTRLTVL.